Listed below are T cell receptor beta chains from one sample, sequenced in a study of T-cell reconstitution after alpha-beta-depleted transplantation in children. TCRdb independently ran MiXCR on the PCR reads; one entry per CDR3 protein. The profile covers hundreds of thousands of distinct CDR3 sequences, with about 12% appearing a single time and 0.79% taken by the ten largest. The sequencing here drew on PBMCs, taken before TCRalphabeta/CD19-depleted stem cell transplant. These receptors were collected from a girl between 2 and 10 years old with congenital amegakaryocytic thrombocytopenia, due to receive a stem cell transplant. Both conserved end residues are part of each CDR3. The order of the fields is V gene, J gene, D gene, clone size, CDR3 protein, CDR3 DNA. D genes are given only for firm matches. Rows give clone size only sometimes, using once, few, many, or a class for an expanded clone.

V: TRBV12-3/TRBV12-4; J: TRBJ2-1; D: .; size: .; CDR3: CASSPLFRSLSYNEQFF; DNA: TGTGCCAGCAGTCCTTTATTCCGGTCTCTCTCCTACAATGAGCAGTTCTTC
V: TRBV29-1; J: TRBJ2-5; D: .; size: .; CDR3: CSVGQANQETQYF; DNA: TGCAGCGTTGGTCAAGCGAACCAAGAGACCCAGTACTTC
V: TRBV12-3/TRBV12-4; J: TRBJ2-7; D: .; size: .; CDR3: CASSLTGVIDEQYF; DNA: TGTGCCAGCAGTTTGACAGGCGTGATCGACGAGCAGTACTTC
V: TRBV20-1; J: TRBJ2-1; D: TRBD2; size: many; CDR3: CSALRTSGTVTGMVF; DNA: TGCAGTGCCCTACGAACTAGCGGGACCGTTACAGGGATGGTCTTC
V: TRBV15; J: TRBJ2-5; D: .; size: many; CDR3: CATSREIDAIQETQYF; DNA: TGTGCCACCAGCAGGGAAATAGACGCCATCCAAGAGACCCAGTACTTC
V: TRBV18; J: TRBJ2-4; D: TRBD2; size: few; CDR3: CASSPRLAENIQYF; DNA: TGTGCCAGCTCACCAAGACTAGCGGAAAACATTCAGTACTTC
V: TRBV4-1; J: TRBJ2-5; D: TRBD2; size: .; CDR3: CASSRLLAGVPETQYF; DNA: TGCGCCAGCAGCCGGCTACTAGCGGGAGTCCCAGAGACCCAGTACTTC
V: TRBV29-1; J: TRBJ1-1; D: .; size: .; CDR3: CSVDKTGLNTEAFF; DNA: TGCAGCGTTGACAAGACAGGACTGAACACTGAAGCTTTCTTT
V: TRBV12-3/TRBV12-4; J: TRBJ2-7; D: .; size: few; CDR3: CASSLLVLGSAPYEQYF; DNA: TGTGCCAGCAGTTTATTGGTTTTAGGCAGCGCTCCCTACGAGCAGTACTTC
V: TRBV20-1; J: TRBJ2-7; D: .; size: many; CDR3: CSASDELSQYF; DNA: TGCAGTGCTAGCGATGAACTGTCGCAGTACTTC
V: TRBV7-6; J: TRBJ1-5; D: .; size: many; CDR3: CASSPGEDQPQHF; DNA: TGTGCCAGCAGCCCAGGGGAGGATCAGCCCCAGCATTTT
V: TRBV7-9; J: TRBJ2-3; D: .; size: .; CDR3: CASSLSLVGDTQYF; DNA: TGTGCCAGCAGCTTAAGCCTGGTCGGAGATACGCAGTATTTT
V: TRBV29-1; J: TRBJ1-1; D: .; size: many; CDR3: CSVPFRGKNTEAFF; DNA: TGCAGCGTTCCTTTCCGGGGGAAGAACACTGAAGCTTTCTTT
V: TRBV2; J: TRBJ1-2; D: .; size: .; CDR3: CASSEARDSRGGYTF; DNA: TGTGCCAGCAGTGAAGCCAGGGACTCCCGGGGTGGCTACACCTTC
V: TRBV5-1; J: TRBJ1-4; D: .; size: .; CDR3: CASSSNSATNEKLFF; DNA: TGCGCCAGCAGCTCCAACAGCGCAACTAATGAAAAACTGTTTTTT
V: TRBV11-1; J: TRBJ2-1; D: .; size: .; CDR3: CASSSHYSGDRAGDNEQFF; DNA: TGTGCCAGCAGCTCACACTACTCCGGAGACAGGGCGGGAGACAATGAGCAGTTCTTC
V: TRBV5-1; J: TRBJ2-1; D: .; size: many; CDR3: CASGINSYNEQFF; DNA: TGCGCCAGCGGAATTAACAGCTACAATGAGCAGTTCTTC
V: TRBV12-3/TRBV12-4; J: TRBJ2-3; D: .; size: few; CDR3: CASRRTSIPQYF; DNA: TGTGCCAGCAGGAGAACCTCCATTCCGCAGTATTTT
V: TRBV5-1; J: TRBJ1-1; D: .; size: .; CDR3: CASSSTGQTEAFF; DNA: TGCGCCAGCAGCTCGACAGGACAGACTGAAGCTTTCTTT
V: TRBV11-2; J: TRBJ2-7; D: TRBD2; size: .; CDR3: CASSDNFSGNYEQYF; DNA: TGTGCCAGCAGCGACAACTTCAGCGGGAACTACGAGCAGTACTTC
V: TRBV4-1; J: TRBJ2-3; D: .; size: .; CDR3: CASCQDPSLFGASTDTQYF; DNA: TGCGCCAGCTGCCAAGATCCCTCCCTCTTCGGGGCCAGCACAGATACGCAGTATTTT
V: TRBV20-1; J: TRBJ2-1; D: .; size: .; CDR3: CSAREVRGVDSYNEQFF; DNA: TGCAGTGCTAGAGAAGTGAGGGGGGTGGACTCCTACAATGAGCAGTTCTTC
V: TRBV9; J: TRBJ1-1; D: .; size: .; CDR3: CASSYMGTPNTEAFF; DNA: TGTGCCAGCAGCTACATGGGGACACCCAACACTGAAGCTTTCTTT
V: TRBV5-1; J: TRBJ2-7; D: TRBD2; size: few; CDR3: CASSLWLAGGEQYF; DNA: TGCGCCAGCAGCTTGTGGCTAGCGGGGGGTGAGCAGTACTTC
V: TRBV29-1; J: TRBJ1-1; D: .; size: many; CDR3: CSVVKRVANTEAFF; DNA: TGCAGCGTTGTTAAGAGGGTTGCGAACACTGAAGCTTTCTTT
V: TRBV28; J: TRBJ2-1; D: TRBD2; size: many; CDR3: CASSPRVREGGNEQFF; DNA: TGTGCCAGCAGCCCTCGCGTCCGGGAGGGTGGGAATGAGCAGTTCTTC
V: TRBV4-1; J: TRBJ2-3; D: TRBD2; size: .; CDR3: CASSRRPGLAGVTDTQYF; DNA: TGCGCCAGCAGCCGCCGACCGGGACTAGCGGGAGTCACAGATACGCAGTATTTT
V: TRBV27; J: TRBJ1-4; D: .; size: .; CDR3: CASSLPGGEKLFF; DNA: TGTGCCAGCAGTCTCCCGGGGGGTGAAAAACTGTTTTTT